The 6 T cell receptor beta chains reported below all come from one sample, sequenced in a study of cytomegalovirus exposure and HLA in healthy donors. The PCR made use of 60 Vbeta and 13 Jbeta primers. Only in-frame clones appear in the TCRdb table, and some are missing; sequencing was by immunoSEQ multiplex PCR. The sample lists over 80,000 clones, about 66% seen once, with more than 5% in the top ten. Sequences were obtained from PBMCs. Source of these receptors: a boy aged 5-17 years in good health and CMV-seropositive.

In DNA, the CDR3 is TGTGCCAGCTCGCCTTCCGTCCGCGGGGCTTTCTTT. This sequence encodes CASSPSVRGAFF. The V and J genes are TRBV18 and TRBJ1-1; D gene unclear. CDR1 and CDR2 (germline): KGHSH, LQKENI. The ends were cut back, 6 bases at V and 11 bases at J, with 16 bases in the middle. CDR3 size: 12 residues.

The rearrangement joins TRBV6-1 to TRBJ2-7; possibly TRBD2 for D (5 bases). The CDR3 spans 16 residues. CDR1 and CDR2 from the germline V gene are MNHNS and SASEGT. Trimming pared 5 bases from V and 1 base from J, leaving 18 bases between. Written as DNA, the CDR3 is TGTGCCAGCAGTCAAGGACGGGAAATCATTTCCTACGAGCAGTACTTC. It codes for CASSQGREIISYEQYF.

The V and J genes are TRBV29-1 and TRBJ1-1, with a tentative D call TRBD1 (5 bases). The germline V and J ends were trimmed by 7 bases and 1 base, with 16 bases remaining between them. The CDR3 runs to 14 residues. The germline V gene encodes CDR1 SQVTM and CDR2 ANQGSEA. CDR3 coding DNA: TGCAGCGACGAACAGGATTTGGAGAACACTGAAGCTTTCTTT. This encodes CSDEQDLENTEAFF.

The genes are TRBV5-1 and TRBJ1-1, with TRBD1 matching over 9 bases. Germline assignment: CDR1 SGHRS and CDR2 YFSETQ. The J segment lost 2 bases and the V segment lost 0 bases, leaving 2 bases of the junction unmatched. The CDR3 loop spans 15 amino acids. The DNA of the CDR3 is TGCGCCAGCAGCTTGGGGGACAGGGTTAACACTGAAGCTTTCTTT. This translates into CASSLGDRVNTEAFF.

The V gene is TRBV29-1, the J gene TRBJ2-6; tentatively, D is TRBD2 (5 bases). The CDR3 length is 19 residues. Germline V lookup: CDR1 SQVTM, CDR2 ANQGSEA. V gave up 5 bases and J gave up 1 base, with 24 bases separating them. CDR3 in DNA: TGCAGCGTTCTTCCGGACGGACTTCTCAAATTGTCTGGGGCCAACGTCCTGACTTTC. Amino acid sequence: CSVLPDGLLKLSGANVLTF. The complete variable domain, with remaining parts taken from reference TRBV29-1 and TRBJ2-6, reads SAVISQKPSRDICQRGTSLTIQCQVDSQVTMMFWYRQQPGQSLTLIATANQGSEATYESGFVIDKFPISRPNLTFSTLTVSNMSPEDSSIYLCSVLPDGLLKLSGANVLTFGAGSRLTVL.

This chain joins TRBV28 and TRBJ2-7; 15 positions agree with TRBD2. The CDR3 contains 20 residues. Trimming removed 6 bases from V and 1 base from J; junction bases left unmatched: 16. Germline assignment: CDR1 MDHEN and CDR2 SYDVKM. The CDR3 is CASRPRPGLAGGLGSYEQYF. The DNA for the CDR3 is TGTGCCAGCAGACCACGCCCCGGACTAGCGGGGGGGCTTGGGTCCTACGAGCAGTACTTC.